This T cell receptor (beta chain) was recovered during a study of T cell responses to AZD1222 COVID-19 vaccine (dated by TCRdb to about 2021). Study-wide context: TCR sequencing covered approximately 230 trial participants: around 210 given two doses of AZD1222 and about 26 given two doses of MenACWY control vaccine. Enrollment into the trials was organized by age into subgroups of 18-55, 56-69 and 70-plus years, and those subgroups contained about 150, 27 and 61 TCR-sequenced participants, respectively.

Beyond this particular receptor, the publication reports: Participants were mostly white British, with more females than males. The authors suggested clonal diversity may have been underestimated. The 56-69-year group was small, and its depth increase did not reach significance, likely because of low power. The whole spike protein was spanned by vaccine-associated CD4 TCRs, and dominant responses were seen in regions 160-218 and 743-854. Reportedly, almost half of the unique spike-specific TCRs recognized epitopes lying outside the regions that are mutated in the B.1.351 and B.1.1.7 variants. Conclusions about previously exposed vaccinees are limited because only a handful of AZD1222 recipients were SARS-CoV-2 seropositive at baseline. Because no samples from the day 14 peak response were available, repertoires could be characterized only after the peak T cell response. After two AZD1222 doses, spike-specific TCR breadth and depth were significantly higher than at day 0 and than in MenACWY recipients.

V is pruned by 3 bases and J by 0 bases, leaving 3 bases of the junction without a gene match. Its CDR3 holds 17 amino acids, cysteine through phenylalanine. CDR3 DNA is the only sequence kept; it has 51 bases, read in frame from the first base. The germline V gene (reference sequence) gives CDR1 as LNHDA and CDR2 as SQIVND. The CDR3 regions of human TCRbeta chains were subjected to immunosequencing. The authors' pipeline ran thus. Repertoire TCRs were checked for matches against a reference library of SARS-CoV-2-specific TCRs that had been generated using the MIRA antigen-specificity platform. Breadth was defined as the fraction of unique TCRs that were SARS-CoV-2-associated. Depth was defined as the fraction of total T cells that were SARS-CoV-2-associated. Each spike-specific TCR was assigned to its reactive spike region and to a CD4 or CD8 class using the MIRA data. Log10-transformed breadth and depth values were compared by one-way ANOVA with Sidak's multiple comparisons tests. Here the immuneACCESS table is served through TCRdb, limited to in-frame sequences with V and J called. Missing clones are a known gap in these copies; in checked studies unresolved V genes cover under half, and the rest lacks a known reason. The V and J calls and clone size come from that table; D and trimming were worked out from the DNA. Present in this sample are some 200,000 clones, approximately 89% of which were seen just once. Roughly 1.7% of the sample rests with the top ten.

Per the publication, the time point label means: about 28 days (+/-7) after the second vaccine dose. Because spike-specific TCR depth and breadth did not differ between the two schedules, AZD1222 recipients who got a second dose at roughly 4 weeks were pooled with those who got a second dose at roughly 12 weeks. The vaccinee samples were drawn from two UK trials, COV001 and COV002, one of which was a single-blind randomized controlled phase 2/3 trial testing AZD1222 (ChAdOx1 nCoV-19) in healthy adults. For TCRbeta chain sequencing, PBMC samples were collected from trial participants at day 0 and at day 28 after the second dose. Concerning this clone itself: Its antigen is currently not known. Nothing much larger sits one base from this clone, and base qualities are not available.

The starting material was peripheral blood, obtained 28 days after the second AZD1222 dose. Recombination connected TRBV19 to TRBJ2-4, with 12 middle bases fitting TRBD2. This sequence originates from an adult who received the AZD1222 COVID-19 vaccine. The nucleotide sequence reads TGTGCCAGTAGTATCCAGACTAGCGGGAGAGCCAAAAACATTCAGTACTTC. Its translation reads: CASSIQTSGRAKNIQYF.